The rows below give T cell receptor beta chains drawn from one sample of a study of radiotherapy plus CTLA-4 blockade in lung cancer. Profiled with immunoSEQ multiplex PCR; TCRdb holds only in-frame clones, not every one. The sample shows about 53,000 clones, about 83% of them seen only once. The sample consisted of peripheral blood, taken from a patient treated with radiotherapy plus ipilimumab. The receptors here all came from a human donor with non-small cell lung cancer whose response to radiotherapy plus ipilimumab could not be evaluated. Each CDR3 is given with its conserved first and last residue. The D gene is left open where the match is weak. A row's size may be missing; if present it is once, few, many or a size class.

15 once TRBJ2-2 TRBV7-2 . CASSSMGDLTGELFF TGTGCCAGCAGCTCAATGGGGGACTTGACCGGGGAGCTGTTTTTT
18 . TRBJ2-5 TRBV7-8 TRBD2 CASSLPRLAPRGQETQYF TGTGCCAGCAGCTTACCCAGACTAGCGCCGAGGGGCCAAGAGACCCAGTACTTC
16 . TRBJ2-3 TRBV19 TRBD1 CASSIVGTGGTDTQYF TGTGCCAGTAGTATAGTCGGGACAGGGGGCACAGATACGCAGTATTTT
17 . TRBJ2-5 TRBV30 TRBD2 CAWSITRTSGNQETQYF TGTGCCTGGAGTATCACCCGGACTAGCGGGAACCAAGAGACCCAGTACTTC
17 . TRBJ1-2 TRBV7-3 TRBD1 CASSLTAGTGLNYGYTF TGTGCCAGCAGCTTAACTGCCGGGACAGGGCTAAACTATGGCTACACCTTC
16 . TRBJ1-6 TRBV6-5 . CASSYSGGRSDSPLHF TGTGCCAGCAGTTACTCGGGGGGAAGGAGTGATTCACCCCTCCACTTT
15 . TRBJ2-1 TRBV5-1 TRBD1 CASSLEAGGPNEQFF TGCGCCAGCAGCTTGGAGGCAGGGGGACCCAATGAGCAGTTCTTC
13 once TRBJ2-1 TRBV9 . CASSETSSGEQFF TGTGCCAGCAGCGAGACTAGTAGCGGTGAGCAGTTCTTC
17 . TRBJ2-1 TRBV11-2 TRBD2 CASSSLLAGVTYNEQFF TGTGCCAGCAGCTCCCTCCTAGCGGGAGTGACCTACAATGAGCAGTTCTTC
11 . TRBJ1-1 TRBV6-5 . CASRDSREAFF TGTGCCAGCAGAGACTCTCGGGAAGCTTTCTTT
14 . TRBJ1-4 TRBV4-2 . CASSQRQGHEKLFF TGTGCCAGCAGCCAACGCCAGGGCCATGAAAAACTGTTTTTT
14 . TRBJ2-5 TRBV5-4 . CASSFTGERETQYF TGTGCCAGCAGCTTTACGGGAGAAAGAGAGACCCAGTACTTC
16 . TRBJ2-3 TRBV5-1 TRBD2 CASSLGTSGNGYTQYF TGCGCCAGCAGCCTTGGGACTAGCGGGAATGGGTATACGCAGTATTTT
13 . TRBJ1-3 TRBV19 . CASMAGSGNTIYF TGTGCCAGTATGGCGGGGTCTGGAAACACCATATATTTT
17 . TRBJ2-3 TRBV7-5 . CARSFHRRCGRPDTQYF TGTGCCAGAAGCTTCCACCGGCGGTGCGGGAGACCAGATACGCAGTATTTT
16 . TRBJ2-7 TRBV7-9 TRBD1 CASSDRGQGVDYEQYF TGTGCCAGCAGCGACCGGGGACAGGGGGTAGACTACGAGCAGTACTTC
13 . TRBJ2-3 TRBV5-4 . CASNPPSTDTQYF TGTGCCAGCAATCCGCCTAGTACAGATACGCAGTATTTT
12 . TRBJ2-1 TRBV5-4 . CASSLVGGSQFF TGTGCCAGCAGCTTGGTAGGGGGATCCCAGTTCTTC
15 . TRBJ2-1 TRBV7-3 . CASSRSLGFGNEQFF TGTGCCAGCAGCCGTTCCCTCGGGTTTGGGAATGAGCAGTTCTTC
14 . TRBJ1-5 TRBV5-1 . CASSLQGINQPQHF TGCGCCAGCAGCTTACAGGGTATCAATCAGCCCCAGCATTTT
13 . TRBJ2-7 TRBV27 . CASTMGGASEQYF TGTGCCAGCACCATGGGGGGGGCCAGCGAGCAGTACTTC
13 . TRBJ1-5 TRBV2 . CASSEEGGQPQHF TGTGCCAGCAGTGAGGAGGGAGGCCAGCCCCAGCATTTT
14 . TRBJ2-2 TRBV6-5 . CASSYDENTGELFF TGTGCCAGCAGTTACGACGAGAACACCGGGGAGTTGTTTTTT
16 . TRBJ1-2 TRBV5-8 TRBD1 CASSFRTGASTYGYTF TGTGCCAGCAGCTTCCGGACAGGGGCTTCGACCTATGGCTACACCTTC
14 . TRBJ1-2 TRBV6-1 TRBD1 CASSWTGTVYGYTF TGTGCCAGCAGCTGGACAGGGACGGTCTATGGCTACACCTTC
14 . TRBJ2-7 TRBV6-1 . CASSDVVGRDEQYF TGTGCCAGCAGTGACGTAGTGGGGCGCGACGAGCAGTACTTC
13 . TRBJ1-6 TRBV27 . CASSLKPYSPLHF TGTGCCAGCAGTCTAAAGCCCTATTCACCCCTCCACTTT
15 . TRBJ2-7 TRBV9 TRBD2 CASSPLLAGVEEQYF TGTGCCAGCAGCCCTCTCCTAGCGGGAGTTGAAGAGCAGTACTTC
16 . TRBJ2-1 TRBV7-8 TRBD2 CASSDNTGTSLNEQFF TGTGCCAGCAGCGATAACACCGGGACTAGTCTCAATGAGCAGTTCTTC
15 . TRBJ1-5 TRBV7-2 . CASSLGGYGNQPQHF TGTGCCAGCAGCTTAGGCGGATATGGCAATCAGCCCCAGCATTTT
14 . TRBJ2-7 TRBV2 TRBD1 CASSGGQGEYEQYF TGTGCCAGCAGCGGGGGACAGGGGGAATACGAGCAGTACTTC
17 . TRBJ2-3 TRBV4-3 . CASSQHRPGASTDTQYF TGCGCCAGCAGCCAACACCGGCCAGGCGCTAGCACAGATACGCAGTATTTT
13 . TRBJ1-6 TRBV9 TRBD1 CASSAGQLTPLHF TGTGCCAGCAGCGCGGGACAGTTAACACCCCTCCACTTT
14 . TRBJ1-5 TRBV19 . CASSIEVLAGPQHF TGTGCCAGTAGTATAGAAGTTTTGGCTGGGCCCCAGCATTTT
15 . TRBJ2-7 TRBV7-2 . CASSLGGAGSYEQYF TGTGCCAGCAGCTTAGGTGGAGCAGGGTCCTACGAGCAGTACTTC
15 once TRBJ1-2 TRBV2 . CASSGTGTPNYGYTF TGTGCCAGCAGCGGAACAGGGACGCCTAACTATGGCTACACCTTC
14 . TRBJ1-1 TRBV19 . CASTPHPEATEAFF TGTGCCAGTACCCCTCATCCAGAGGCGACTGAAGCTTTCTTT
15 . TRBJ2-7 TRBV25-1 TRBD1 CASSKGGQSSYEQYF TGTGCCAGCAGTAAAGGGGGACAGAGCTCCTACGAGCAGTACTTC
13 few TRBJ1-5 TRBV4-1 . CASSQERDQPQHF TGCGCCAGCAGCCAAGAACGAGATCAGCCCCAGCATTTT
15 few TRBJ1-2 TRBV30 TRBD1 CAWRFLDRGQYGYTF TGTGCCTGGAGGTTCCTCGACAGGGGGCAATATGGCTACACCTTC
16 . TRBJ2-5 TRBV6-6 . CASRQTRDTGLETQYF TGTGCCAGCAGGCAGACCCGGGACACCGGCCTAGAGACCCAGTACTTC
14 . TRBJ2-7 TRBV28 TRBD1 CASSLGQDPYEQYF TGTGCCAGCAGTTTAGGACAGGACCCCTACGAGCAGTACTTC
14 . TRBJ2-1 TRBV5-6 TRBD2 CASSLAGGLNEQFF TGTGCCAGCAGCTTAGCGGGAGGGTTGAATGAGCAGTTCTTC